Listed below are T cell receptor beta chains from one sample, sequenced in a study of blood T cell repertoires in COVID-19. Sequencing was performed with immunoSEQ multiplex PCR; in TCRdb, only in-frame clones are kept and a portion is missing. The sample holds around 180,000 clones; approximately 79% are singletons and the top ten take approximately 3%. Sample: peripheral blood. The source is a woman aged 80 or older with acute or convalescent COVID-19. Each CDR3 is given with its conserved first and last residue. D genes are given only for firm matches.

J gene | V gene | D gene | CDR3 protein | CDR3 DNA
TRBJ2-7 | TRBV24-1 | . | CATSDSHREYF | TGTGCCACCAGTGATAGTCACCGGGAGTACTTC
TRBJ1-1 | TRBV7-2 | . | CASSPQQDMNTEAFF | TGTGCCAGCAGCCCCCAGCAGGACATGAACACTGAAGCTTTCTTT
TRBJ2-1 | TRBV5-6 | TRBD2 | CASTASGKIGNEQFF | TGTGCCAGCACGGCTAGCGGGAAGATAGGTAATGAGCAGTTCTTC
TRBJ2-7 | TRBV4-3 | TRBD2 | CASSQDRSGSTYEQYF | TGCGCCAGCAGCCAAGATAGGAGCGGGAGTACCTACGAGCAGTACTTC
TRBJ2-7 | TRBV18 | TRBD1 | CASSPKIPGQFSSYEQYF | TGTGCCAGCTCACCCAAAATCCCGGGACAGTTTTCAAGCTACGAGCAGTACTTC
TRBJ2-3 | TRBV9 | . | CASSVISESDTQYF | TGTGCCAGCAGCGTAATAAGCGAATCAGATACGCAGTATTTT
TRBJ2-3 | TRBV14 | . | CASSQEDSGDTQYF | TGTGCCAGCAGCCAAGAAGACTCCGGGGATACGCAGTATTTT
TRBJ1-4 | TRBV3-1/TRBV3-2 | TRBD1 | CASSLGGTGYEKLFF | TGTGCCAGCAGCCTTGGTGGGACAGGTTATGAAAAACTGTTTTTT
TRBJ2-1 | TRBV4-3 | TRBD2 | CASSQDGFEPAGGKKQFF | TGCGCCAGCAGCCAAGATGGATTCGAACCAGCGGGAGGGAAAAAGCAGTTCTTC
TRBJ1-2 | TRBV5-4 | . | CASSLNSGVYGYTF | TGTGCCAGCAGCTTGAATTCCGGGGTCTATGGCTACACCTTC
TRBJ2-7 | TRBV28 | TRBD2 | CASSPSLAGASYEQYF | TGTGCCAGCAGTCCGAGTCTAGCGGGTGCCTCCTACGAGCAGTACTTC
TRBJ1-5 | TRBV18 | . | CASSRAVMNQPQHF | TGTGCCAGCTCACGGGCAGTAATGAATCAGCCCCAGCATTTT
TRBJ1-2 | TRBV28 | TRBD1 | CASRGTGGNYGYTF | TGTGCCAGCCGAGGGACAGGAGGAAACTATGGCTACACCTTC
TRBJ2-5 | TRBV24-1 | . | CATSDRTNFQETQYF | TGTGCCACCAGTGATCGGACTAACTTTCAAGAGACCCAGTACTTC
TRBJ1-4 | TRBV30 | TRBD1 | CAWSRRGREKLFF | TGTGCCTGGAGTCGCAGGGGGCGGGAAAAACTGTTTTTT
TRBJ2-7 | TRBV29-1 | . | CSVNTQGSSSYEQYF | TGCAGCGTGAATACACAGGGCTCGAGCTCCTACGAGCAGTACTTC
TRBJ2-5 | TRBV6-1 | . | CASSELVETQYF | TGTGCCAGCAGTGAACTAGTAGAGACCCAGTACTTC